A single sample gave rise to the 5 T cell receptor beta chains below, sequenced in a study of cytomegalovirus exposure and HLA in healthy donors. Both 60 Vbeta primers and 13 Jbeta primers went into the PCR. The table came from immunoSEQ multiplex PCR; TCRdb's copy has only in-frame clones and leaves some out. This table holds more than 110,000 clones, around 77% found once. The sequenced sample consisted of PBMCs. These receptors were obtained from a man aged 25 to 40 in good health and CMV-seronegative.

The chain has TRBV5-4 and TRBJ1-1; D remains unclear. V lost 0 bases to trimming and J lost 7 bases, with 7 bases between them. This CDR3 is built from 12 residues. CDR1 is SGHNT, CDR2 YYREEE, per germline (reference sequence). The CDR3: CASSLGAGEAFF. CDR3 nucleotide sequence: TGTGCCAGCAGCTTGGGGGCAGGTGAAGCTTTCTTT.

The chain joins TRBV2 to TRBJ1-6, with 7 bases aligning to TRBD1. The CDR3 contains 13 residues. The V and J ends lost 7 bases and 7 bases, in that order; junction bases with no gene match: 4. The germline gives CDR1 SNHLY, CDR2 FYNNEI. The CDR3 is CASTGQWNSPLHF. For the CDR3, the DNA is TGTGCCAGCACGGGACAGTGGAATTCACCCCTCCACTTT.

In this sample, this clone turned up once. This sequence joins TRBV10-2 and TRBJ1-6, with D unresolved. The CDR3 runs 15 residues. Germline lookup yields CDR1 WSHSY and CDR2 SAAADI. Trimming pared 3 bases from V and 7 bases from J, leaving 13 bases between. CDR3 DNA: TGCGCCAGCAGTGATCTCCGTTTAAAAAATTCACCCCTCCACTTT. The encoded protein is CASSDLRLKNSPLHF.

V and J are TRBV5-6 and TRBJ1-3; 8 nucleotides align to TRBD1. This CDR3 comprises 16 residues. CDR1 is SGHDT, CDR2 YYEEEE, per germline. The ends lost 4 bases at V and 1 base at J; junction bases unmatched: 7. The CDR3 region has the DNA TGTGCCAGCAGCAGGTCTGGACAGGGATCTGGAAACACCATATATTTT. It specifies CASSRSGQGSGNTIYF. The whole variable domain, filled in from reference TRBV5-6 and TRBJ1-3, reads DAGVTQSPTHLIKTRGQQVTLRCSPKSGHDTVSWYQQALGQGPQFIFQYYEEEERQRGNFPDRFSGHQFPNYSSELNVNALLLGDSALYLCASSRSGQGSGNTIYFGEGSWLTVV.

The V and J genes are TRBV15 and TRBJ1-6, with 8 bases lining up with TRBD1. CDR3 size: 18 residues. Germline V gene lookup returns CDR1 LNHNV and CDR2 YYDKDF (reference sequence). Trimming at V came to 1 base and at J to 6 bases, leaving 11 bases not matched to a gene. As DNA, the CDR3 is TGTGCCACCAGCAGAGTGTACGGACAGGGTGTTAGTAATTCACCCCTCCACTTT. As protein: CATSRVYGQGVSNSPLHF.